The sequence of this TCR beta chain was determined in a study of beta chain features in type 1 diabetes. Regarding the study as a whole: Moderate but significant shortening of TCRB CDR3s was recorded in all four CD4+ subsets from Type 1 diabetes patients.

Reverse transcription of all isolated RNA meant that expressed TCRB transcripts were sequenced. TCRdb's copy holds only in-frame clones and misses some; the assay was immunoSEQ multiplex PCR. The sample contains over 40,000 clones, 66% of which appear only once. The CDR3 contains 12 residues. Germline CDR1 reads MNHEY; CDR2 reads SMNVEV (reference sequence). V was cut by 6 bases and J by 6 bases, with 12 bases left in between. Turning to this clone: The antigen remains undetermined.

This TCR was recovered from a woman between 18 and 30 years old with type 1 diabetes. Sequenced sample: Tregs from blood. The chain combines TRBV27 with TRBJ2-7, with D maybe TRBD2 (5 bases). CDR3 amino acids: CASSFRGSEQYF. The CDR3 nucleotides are TGTGCCAGCAGCTTCCGGGGTAGCGAGCAGTACTTC.